This T cell receptor beta chain was sequenced during a study of cytomegalovirus exposure and HLA in healthy donors. Unmatched junction bases numbered 3, after V lost 0 bases and J lost 4 bases. The CDR3 totals 15 residues. Germline V gene data show CDR1 as SGHRS and CDR2 as YFSETQ. Primers included in the PCR were 60 Vbeta and 13 Jbeta primers. TCRdb's table, derived via immunoSEQ multiplex PCR, lists solely in-frame clones and lacks some. The sample includes about 200,000 clones, 75% to 90% of them seen just once. This TCR was sampled from a woman aged 45-65 years in good health and CMV-seropositive. The sequenced material came from PBMCs. This chain links TRBV5-1 with TRBJ2-1; 8 nucleotides match TRBD2. CDR3: CASSLDTSGYNEQFF. DNA for the CDR3: TGCGCCAGCAGCTTGGACACTAGCGGATACAATGAGCAGTTCTTC.